Detailed here is one TCR beta chain. The antigen is undetermined. The CDR3 is 14 residues long. Germline assignment: CDR1 MNHEY and CDR2 SVGAGI. The V gene end was trimmed by 8 bases and the J gene end by 4 bases; junction bases not matched to a gene: 9. Per the original methods: Filtering differed, since immunoSEQ gave only junction sequences and no quality scores. The table came from immunoSEQ multiplex PCR; TCRdb's copy has only in-frame clones and leaves some out. Clone size and V and J calls were adopted from that table, with D and trimming inferred from the DNA. The sample holds around 440,000 clones; 77% are singletons and the top ten take about 12%. The data derive from a study of shared clonotypes between healthy human individuals. When samples were unsorted, 75 million to 95 million PBMCs were used for genomic DNA. Findings and caveats of the study: Sample collection involved blood only; tissue repertoires are likely different.

The sequence came from a woman between 40 and 50 years old in good health. Some clones in this sample may be carry-over from other donors' samples. The sequencing input was PBMCs. V is TRBV6-5 and J is TRBJ2-5; 8 bases are a match to TRBD1. CDR3 nucleotide sequence: TGTGCCAGCCGGGCAGGGGGCGTTCCAGAGACCCAGTACTTC. This codes for CASRAGGVPETQYF.